This entry concerns a single TCR beta chain. This clone was counted only a few times. It has no known antigen specificity. No base quality information exists; no much larger clone differs at one position. The data originate from a study of blood T cell repertoires in COVID-19 (dated by TCRdb to 2018 to 2021). The study in broad terms: The collaborator samples originated in the United States, Italy and Spain and spanned the acute and convalescent phases of COVID-19. The repertoires were released in a freely available public database meant as a resource for research on the immune response to SARS-CoV-2. Deeply sampled blood TCRbeta repertoires from subjects exposed to, actively infected with, or recovered from COVID-19 were included in the dataset. The material from the prospective study consisted of cDNA or gDNA derived from T cells, B-cell-depleted T cells, or PBMCs. Where HLA class I and class II types were available, the types were taken from metadata supplied by the sample provider, not from assay-based typing. Samples were obtained from the ongoing ImmuneRACE study (first 160 participants) and from 1,254 subjects provided by 6 global collaborators. A de-identified subject ID, COVID-19 status, age in years and sex were almost always included in the sample metadata.

The immunoSEQ Assay, a bias-controlled multiplex PCR, was used to amplify TCRbeta CDR3 regions from genomic DNA. As for the authors' bioinformatics: The number of nucleated cells in each sample was estimated by amplification of reference gene primers within the assay. Sequence reads were collapsed and filtered to measure the absolute abundance of every unique TCRbeta CDR3 rearrangement. For each sample, productive Simpson clonality was calculated as the square root of Simpson's diversity index over productive rearrangements. In its TCRdb copy, this immuneACCESS table keeps in-frame sequences only and misses some clones. Where compared with another copy, unresolved V genes explain less than half of these, and the others have no known cause. Clonal size and the V and J genes are those of that table, whereas D and trimming came from the DNA. The sample includes 55,000 to 65,000 clones, with 80% to 90% observed a single time. About 31% of the sample is held by the ten biggest clonotypes.

Germline trimming amounts to 6 bases on V and 2 bases on J, with 5 as the count of junction bases outside the gene matches. The germline V gene (reference sequence) specifies SEHNR as CDR1 and FQNEAQ as CDR2. CDR3 length: 15 amino acids, cysteine to phenylalanine. The retained sequence is limited to the CDR3, 45 bases, with the frame set at the first base. One collaborating source in Seattle enrolled patients during active infection and followed them longitudinally through the course of disease. The collaborating institutions used their own protocols to collect whole blood in K2EDTA tubes. Collaborator samples were shipped for TCRbeta analysis as frozen whole blood, isolated PBMCs, or DNA extracted from either sample type. Broader findings and caveats from the paper: The quantity of clinical and demographic metadata differed by source and by participant and was supplied without curation.

Material: peripheral blood. The clonotype was recovered from a man in his fifties or sixties with COVID-19, enrolled during active disease. The receptor chain draws on TRBV7-9 and TRBJ2-7, with 12 bases in between that match TRBD2. The DNA reads TGTGCCAGCAGATCGACTAGCGGGAGCCCCTACGAGCAGTACTTC. This sequence encodes CASRSTSGSPYEQYF.